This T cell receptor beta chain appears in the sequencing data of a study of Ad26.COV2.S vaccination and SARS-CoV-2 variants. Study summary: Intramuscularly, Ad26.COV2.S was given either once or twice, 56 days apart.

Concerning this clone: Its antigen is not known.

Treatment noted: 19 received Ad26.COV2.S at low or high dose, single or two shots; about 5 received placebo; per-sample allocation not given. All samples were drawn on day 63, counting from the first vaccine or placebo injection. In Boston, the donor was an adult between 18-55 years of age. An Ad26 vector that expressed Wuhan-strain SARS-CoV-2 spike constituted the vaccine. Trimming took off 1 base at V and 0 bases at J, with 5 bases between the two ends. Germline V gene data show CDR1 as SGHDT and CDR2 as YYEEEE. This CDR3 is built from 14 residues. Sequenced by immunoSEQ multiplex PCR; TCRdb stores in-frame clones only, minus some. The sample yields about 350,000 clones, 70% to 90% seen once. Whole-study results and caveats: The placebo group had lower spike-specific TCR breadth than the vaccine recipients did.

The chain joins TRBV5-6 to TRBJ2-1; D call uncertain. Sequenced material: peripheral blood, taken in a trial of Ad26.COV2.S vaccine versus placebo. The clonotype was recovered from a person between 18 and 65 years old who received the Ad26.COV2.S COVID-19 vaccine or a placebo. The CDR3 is CASSLTNSYNEQFF. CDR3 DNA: TGTGCCAGCAGCTTGACAAACTCCTACAATGAGCAGTTCTTC. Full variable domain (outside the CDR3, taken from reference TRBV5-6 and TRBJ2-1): DAGVTQSPTHLIKTRGQQVTLRCSPKSGHDTVSWYQQALGQGPQFIFQYYEEEERQRGNFPDRFSGHQFPNYSSELNVNALLLGDSALYLCASSLTNSYNEQFFGPGTRLTVL.